The rows below give T cell receptor beta chains drawn from one sample of a study of identifying expanded T cells in peripheral blood. The repertoire was sequenced with immunoSEQ multiplex PCR; TCRdb's copy has only in-frame clones and lacks some. The sample contains around 84,000 clones, 70% to 90% of which appear only once. The specimen sequenced was blood. These receptors all come from a person aged 18 to 70 in good health. Both conserved end residues are trimmed from each CDR3. D genes are given only for firm matches.

D gene | V gene | CDR3 protein
NA | TRBV6-1 | ASSEVTASSNVLT
TRBD2 | TRBV7-2 | ASSLNLAGRETQY
TRBD1 | TRBV4-3 | ASRGQGRTEAF
TRBD1 | TRBV6-5 | ASRTGGTDTQY
NA | TRBV7-7 | ASSHGFQETQY
NA | TRBV9 | ASSKGTSDYEQY
NA | TRBV7-2 | ASSLVRNYGYT
TRBD2 | TRBV11-1 | ASSPYVAGVTGELF
NA | TRBV5-4 | ASSRDSRVNTEAF
NA | TRBV7-3 | ASSLRQGLHNEQF
TRBD1 | TRBV2 | ASSEQGARQPQH
NA | TRBV19 | ASSIVENSPLH
NA | TRBV6-5 | ASSPRDRSFTEAF
TRBD1 | TRBV9 | ASSPYGGQGMKNLF